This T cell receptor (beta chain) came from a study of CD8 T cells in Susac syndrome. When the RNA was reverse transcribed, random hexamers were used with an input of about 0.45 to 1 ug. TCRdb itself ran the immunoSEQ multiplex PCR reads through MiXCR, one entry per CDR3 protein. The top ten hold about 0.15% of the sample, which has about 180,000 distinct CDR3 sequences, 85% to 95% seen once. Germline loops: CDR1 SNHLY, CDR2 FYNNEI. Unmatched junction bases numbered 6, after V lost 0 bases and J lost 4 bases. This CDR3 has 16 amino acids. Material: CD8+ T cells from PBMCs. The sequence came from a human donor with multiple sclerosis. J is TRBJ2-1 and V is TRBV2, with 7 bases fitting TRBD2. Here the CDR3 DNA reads TGTGCCAGCAGTGAAGCAGGGCTAGCGGTGTACAATGAGCAGTTCTTC. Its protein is CASSEAGLAVYNEQFF.